These 18 T cell receptor beta chains were sequenced from one sample in a study of brain metastases from non-small cell lung cancer. The repertoire was sequenced with immunoSEQ multiplex PCR; TCRdb's copy has only in-frame clones and lacks some. The sample contains about 320 clones, less than 95% of which appear only once. Sequenced: tumor-adjacent normal tissue. The source is a donor at least 40 years old with non-small cell lung cancer.

This chain connects TRBV11-3 to TRBJ2-2; D unclear. CDR1 SGHNT and CDR2 YENEEA come from the germline V gene. V was pared by 5 bases and J by 0 bases, with 10 bases between. The CDR3 contains 15 residues. In DNA form, the CDR3 reads TGTGCCAGCAGCCCCGCGGTCGCGAACACCGGGGAGCTGTTTTTT. Translating it yields CASSPAVANTGELFF.

The J gene is TRBJ1-3, the V gene TRBV7-2, with D uncertain. The germline V gene encodes CDR1 SGHTA and CDR2 FQGNSA. The length of the CDR3 is 16 residues. V lost 5 bases and J lost 0, with 14 bases in between. Here the CDR3 reads CASSPQVVSSGNTIYF. The CDR3 coding sequence is TGTGCCAGCAGCCCCCAGGTTGTAAGCTCTGGAAACACCATATATTTT. The complete variable domain, with remaining parts taken from reference TRBV7-2 and TRBJ1-3, reads GAGVSQSPSNKVTEKGKDVELRCDPISGHTALYWYRQSLGQGLEFLIYFQGNSAPDKSGLPSDRFSAERTGGSVSTLTIQRTQQEDSAVYLCASSPQVVSSGNTIYFGEGSWLTVV.

The chain has TRBV6-2 or TRBV6-3 and TRBJ2-7; D is perhaps TRBD2 (5 bases). The V end was cut by 5 bases, the J end by 6 bases, with 17 bases between. Per the germline V gene, CDR1 is MNHEY and CDR2 is SVGEGT. This CDR3 contains 14 residues. Here the CDR3 DNA reads TGTGCCAGCAGTATCTCCGGGATTCAACTCGAGCAGTACTTC. This translates into CASSISGIQLEQYF.

The chain recombines TRBV29-1 with TRBJ1-4, with TRBD1 identical over 7 bases. CDR1 and CDR2 from the germline V gene are SQVTM and ANQGSEA. This CDR3 is 12 amino acids long. J gave up 6 bases and V 7 bases, and 5 bases lay outside the gene matches. The CDR3 DNA is TGCAGCGCCGGACAGGTATATGAAAAACTGTTTTTT. This translates into CSAGQVYEKLFF.

Worth noting for this clone: Other DNA sequences in the sample encode the same CDR3. V gene TRBV6-2 or TRBV6-3 combines with J gene TRBJ2-7; a weak D match, TRBD2 (6 bases). V was shortened by 5 bases and J by 0 bases, with 11 bases between the two germline ends. CDR3 length: 14 residues. Germline CDR1 reads MNHEY; CDR2 reads SVGEGT. The CDR3 nucleotides read TGTGCCAGCAGTGGGCCCGGGAGCTCCTACGAGCAGTACTTC. The encoded protein is CASSGPGSSYEQYF.

The V gene is TRBV7-2, the J gene TRBJ1-1, with D unclear. The germline gives CDR1 SGHTA, CDR2 FQGNSA. The CDR3 has 14 amino acids. Trimming removed 5 bases at V and 6 bases at J, with 16 bases between. This CDR3 is CASSTRGLSSEAFF. The DNA of the CDR3 is TGTGCCAGCAGCACACGAGGCCTAAGTTCTGAAGCTTTCTTT.

This clone was seen more than once but under ten times. V gene TRBV14 combines with J gene TRBJ2-3; D remains ambiguous. V lost 0 bases and J lost 3, with 13 bases in between. The CDR3 is 16 amino acids. The germline gives CDR1 SGHDN, CDR2 FVKESK. For the CDR3, the DNA is TGTGCCAGCAGCCAAGAGTTGGGGTTTGGGACAGATACGCAGTATTTT. Translated: CASSQELGFGTDTQYF.

This clone has just a few counts. The chain couples TRBV27 to TRBJ1-6; D call uncertain. CDR3 size: 14 residues. V was pared by 3 bases and J by 6 bases, with 9 bases between. Germline CDR1 MNHEY, CDR2 SMNVEV (reference sequence). CDR3 in DNA: TGTGCCAGCAGTTTGGGTCAGGTTAATTCACCCCTCCACTTT. It is translated as CASSLGQVNSPLHF.

The chain couples TRBV27 to TRBJ2-3; no reliable D call. This CDR3 has 13 amino acids. Trimming cost V 8 bases and J 3 bases, with 12 bases left between them. Germline CDR1 is MNHEY and CDR2 is SMNVEV (reference sequence). CDR3 in DNA: TGTGCCAGCTTGGAGTTAGGGACAGATACGCAGTATTTT. Protein sequence: CASLELGTDTQYF.

This rearrangement joins TRBV27 to TRBJ1-1; TRBD1 agrees at 7 bases. The V gene end was trimmed by 6 bases and the J gene end by 4 bases; junction bases not matched to a gene: 8. Germline CDR1 reads MNHEY; CDR2 reads SMNVEV (reference sequence). The CDR3 consists of 14 residues. The CDR3 nucleotides are TGTGCCAGCAGACTAGGGCGACAGGGCACTGAAGCTTTCTTT. The encoded protein is CASRLGRQGTEAFF.

The chain links TRBV6-4 to TRBJ2-3, with TRBD2 as a possible D gene (5 bases). CDR3 length equals 14 residues. Trimming removed 0 bases at V and 1 base at J, with 5 bases between. Germline V CDR1 and CDR2: MRHNA, SNTAGT. For the CDR3, the DNA is TGTGCCAGCAGTGACTCCGGGGGCACAGATACGCAGTATTTT. Residues: CASSDSGGTDTQYF.

The chain joins TRBV24-1 to TRBJ1-5, with D maybe TRBD1 (6 bases). This CDR3 is built from 18 residues. Looked up from germline, CDR1 is KGHDR and CDR2 is SFDVKD. Trimming stripped 3 bases from V and 5 bases from J, with 22 bases between. The CDR3 here is CATSDPKGGAGEDQPQHF. CDR3 bases: TGTGCCACCAGTGATCCGAAGGGGGGGGCCGGAGAGGATCAGCCCCAGCATTTT.

V gene TRBV3-1 (or the pseudogene TRBV3-2) combines with J gene TRBJ2-4; D not resolved. The CDR3 totals 15 residues. Per the germline V gene, CDR1 is LGHDT and CDR2 is YNNKEL (reference sequence). V lost 1 base and J lost 2, with 9 bases in between. CDR3 in DNA: TGTGCCAGCAGCCAAGGTGCCAGTACCAAAAACATTCAGTACTTC. Residues: CASSQGASTKNIQYF.

The sample holds one count of this clone. V gene TRBV6-2 or TRBV6-3 combines with J gene TRBJ1-2, with D perhaps TRBD1 (6 bases). The CDR3 runs 12 residues. The V and J ends lost 6 bases and 6 bases respectively, with 11 bases between them. Germline values: CDR1 MNHEY, CDR2 SVGEGT. The CDR3 DNA reads TGTGCCAGCAGCCCTTACAGGGATGGCTACACCTTC. It yields the protein CASSPYRDGYTF.

This chain connects TRBV14 to TRBJ1-4; 7 nucleotides line up with TRBD1. The CDR3 spans 19 residues. Germline V CDR1 and CDR2: SGHDN, FVKESK. V lost 4 bases and J lost 3; bases outside the gene matches: 17. This CDR3 reads CASSPTDRALTKPNEKLFF. The CDR3 region has the DNA TGTGCCAGCAGCCCAACCGACAGGGCCCTAACGAAGCCTAATGAAAAACTGTTTTTT. Based on the CDR3 plus reference TRBV14 and TRBJ1-4, the full variable domain is EAGVTQFPSHSVIEKGQTVTLRCDPISGHDNLYWYRRVMGKEIKFLLHFVKESKQDESGMPNNRFLAERTGGTYSTLKVQPAELEDSGVYFCASSPTDRALTKPNEKLFFGSGTQLSVL.

The chain has TRBV7-3 and TRBJ2-5; 9 positions match TRBD1. With V trimmed by 5 bases and J by 5 bases, 9 bases remained unmatched. CDR1 is SGHTA and CDR2 is FQGTGA in the germline V gene. This CDR3 spans 15 amino acids. The CDR3 spells CASSERTGEPETQYF. CDR3 coding DNA: TGTGCCAGCAGCGAAAGGACAGGGGAACCCGAGACCCAGTACTTC.

Here the CDR3 DNA reads TGTGCCAGCAGCTTACAGGGAACCTACGAGCAGTACTTC. It yields the protein CASSLQGTYEQYF. The chain is built from TRBV6-2 or TRBV6-3 and TRBJ2-7, with TRBD1 as a possible D gene (6 bases). Germline V lookup: CDR1 MNHEY, CDR2 SVGEGT. The V and J ends lost 6 bases and 2 bases respectively, with 11 bases between them. CDR3 length: 13 amino acids.

The V call is TRBV2, the J call TRBJ2-2; D gene uncertain. This CDR3 comprises 14 residues. The V gene's germline CDR1 is SNHLY and CDR2 FYNNEI. V was shortened by 1 base and J by 3 bases, with 6 bases between the two germline ends. The CDR3 DNA reads TGTGCCAGCAGTGAAGAATCGGACACCGGGGAGCTGTTTTTT. Amino acid sequence: CASSEESDTGELFF. Using reference TRBV2 and TRBJ2-2 for the parts outside the CDR3, the full variable domain is EPEVTQTPSHQVTQMGQEVILRCVPISNHLYFYWYRQILGQKVEFLVSFYNNEISEKSEIFDDQFSVERPDGSNFTLKIRSTKLEDSAMYFCASSEESDTGELFFGEGSRLTVL.